This T cell receptor beta chain was identified during a study of beta chain features in type 1 diabetes. Notes on the study in general: High TCR expression in some cells could lead to their over-representation in cDNA sequencing. Moderately but significantly shorter TCRB CDR3s were found in Type 1 diabetes patients in all four CD4+ subsets.

Each of the CD4+ naive, central memory, regulatory and stem cell-like memory populations was sorted via CD45RO/CCR7/CD25/CD127/CD95/CD27. This CDR3 contains 14 residues. Trimming removed 5 bases at V and 0 bases at J, with 10 bases between. Germline assignment: CDR1 MDHEN and CDR2 SYDVKM. As concerns this clone: Its antigen is undetermined.

Every bit of the isolated RNA underwent reverse transcription, so sequencing read expressed TCRB transcripts. Sequenced naive, central memory and regulatory T cell samples produced an average of about 3.57 million reads. Produced via immunoSEQ multiplex PCR; TCRdb's table is partial and in-frame only. The data contain some 300,000 clones, around 7.8% of them singletons. This rearrangement joins TRBV28 to TRBJ1-1; TRBD1 might be the D (6 bases). The receptor comes from a woman under 30 in good health. Sequences were obtained from central memory CD4+ T cells from blood. The CDR3 protein is CASSKDRLNTEAFF. The DNA of the CDR3 is TGTGCCAGCAGTAAGGACAGATTGAACACTGAAGCTTTCTTT.